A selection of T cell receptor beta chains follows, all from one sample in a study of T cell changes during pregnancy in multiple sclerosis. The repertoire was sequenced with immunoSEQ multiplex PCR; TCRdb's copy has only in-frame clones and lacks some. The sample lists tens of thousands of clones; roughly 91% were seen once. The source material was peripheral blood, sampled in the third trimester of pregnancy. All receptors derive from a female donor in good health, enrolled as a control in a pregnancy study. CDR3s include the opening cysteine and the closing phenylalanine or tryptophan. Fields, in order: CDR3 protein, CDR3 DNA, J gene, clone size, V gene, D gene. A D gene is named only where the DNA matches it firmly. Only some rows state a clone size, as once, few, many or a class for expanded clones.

CDR3 protein: CASSDLGLYTDTQYF
CDR3 DNA: TGTGCCAGCAGTGACCTGGGACTCTACACAGATACGCAGTATTTT
J gene: TRBJ2-3
clone size: NA
V gene: TRBV25-1
D gene: NA

CDR3 protein: CASRPTLPAEETQYF
CDR3 DNA: TGTGCCAGCAGGCCGACGTTGCCCGCGGAGGAGACCCAGTACTTC
J gene: TRBJ2-5
clone size: NA
V gene: TRBV13
D gene: NA

CDR3 protein: CASTNSPAEAFF
CDR3 DNA: TGTGCCAGCACCAACTCTCCGGCTGAAGCTTTCTTT
J gene: TRBJ1-1
clone size: NA
V gene: TRBV27
D gene: NA

CDR3 protein: CASSRDRYEQYF
CDR3 DNA: TGTGCCAGCAGCCGGGACAGGTACGAGCAGTACTTC
J gene: TRBJ2-7
clone size: NA
V gene: TRBV11-3
D gene: TRBD1

CDR3 protein: CASSNRNTGELFF
CDR3 DNA: TGTGCCAGCAGTAACAGGAACACCGGGGAGCTGTTTTTT
J gene: TRBJ2-2
clone size: NA
V gene: TRBV6-5
D gene: NA

CDR3 protein: CASSRNFLGAGGYEQYF
CDR3 DNA: TGCGCCAGCAGCCGAAACTTCTTAGGGGCGGGAGGGTACGAGCAGTACTTC
J gene: TRBJ2-7
clone size: NA
V gene: TRBV4-1
D gene: TRBD2

CDR3 protein: CASSRGQFSNYGYTF
CDR3 DNA: TGCGCCAGCAGCCGGGGGCAGTTTAGTAACTATGGCTACACCTTC
J gene: TRBJ1-2
clone size: NA
V gene: TRBV4-3
D gene: NA

CDR3 protein: CATTVLTGSYEQYF
CDR3 DNA: TGTGCCACAACCGTCTTGACAGGCTCCTACGAGCAGTACTTC
J gene: TRBJ2-7
clone size: NA
V gene: TRBV6-1
D gene: NA

CDR3 protein: CASKGGGSNQPQHF
CDR3 DNA: TGTGCCAGCAAGGGGGGGGGTAGCAATCAGCCCCAGCATTTT
J gene: TRBJ1-5
clone size: NA
V gene: TRBV6-5
D gene: NA

CDR3 protein: CASSSVGRGNPNTEAFF
CDR3 DNA: TGTGCCAGCAGTTCGGTCGGCAGGGGGAACCCGAACACTGAAGCTTTCTTT
J gene: TRBJ1-1
clone size: NA
V gene: TRBV27
D gene: TRBD1

CDR3 protein: CASSSPRDRRSNGYTF
CDR3 DNA: TGTGCCAGCAGCTCACCTCGGGACAGGAGATCGAATGGCTACACCTTC
J gene: TRBJ1-2
clone size: NA
V gene: TRBV7-6
D gene: TRBD1

CDR3 protein: CASSLRTDSSYEQYF
CDR3 DNA: TGTGCCAGCAGCTTAAGGACGGACAGCTCCTACGAGCAGTACTTC
J gene: TRBJ2-7
clone size: NA
V gene: TRBV7-8
D gene: NA

CDR3 protein: CATSRVPRGQGKETQYF
CDR3 DNA: TGTGCCACCAGCAGAGTACCCCGAGGACAGGGAAAGGAGACCCAGTACTTC
J gene: TRBJ2-5
clone size: NA
V gene: TRBV15
D gene: TRBD1

CDR3 protein: CASSEGLATETQYF
CDR3 DNA: TGTGCCAGCAGTGAGGGACTAGCTACTGAGACCCAGTACTTC
J gene: TRBJ2-5
clone size: NA
V gene: TRBV6-1
D gene: TRBD2

CDR3 protein: CASSKVREQYF
CDR3 DNA: TGTGCCAGCAGCAAAGTGCGAGAGCAGTACTTC
J gene: TRBJ2-7
clone size: NA
V gene: TRBV21-1
D gene: NA

CDR3 protein: CASFPGGVSYNEQFF
CDR3 DNA: TGTGCCAGCTTCCCCGGGGGGGTTTCCTACAATGAGCAGTTCTTC
J gene: TRBJ2-1
clone size: NA
V gene: TRBV6-1
D gene: TRBD2

CDR3 protein: CASLPGGSYGYTF
CDR3 DNA: TGTGCCAGCCTTCCGGGGGGAAGCTATGGCTACACCTTC
J gene: TRBJ1-2
clone size: NA
V gene: TRBV7-9
D gene: NA

CDR3 protein: CASSLHREDYGYTF
CDR3 DNA: TGTGCCAGCAGTTTACATAGGGAGGACTATGGCTACACCTTC
J gene: TRBJ1-2
clone size: NA
V gene: TRBV28
D gene: NA

CDR3 protein: CASSQVAGTGTDTQYF
CDR3 DNA: TGCGCCAGCAGCCAGGTTGCGGGGACAGGCACAGATACGCAGTATTTT
J gene: TRBJ2-3
clone size: NA
V gene: TRBV4-3
D gene: NA

CDR3 protein: CASSPRTGSRSYEQYF
CDR3 DNA: TGTGCCAGCAGCCCGCGGACAGGCTCCCGCTCCTACGAGCAGTACTTC
J gene: TRBJ2-7
clone size: NA
V gene: TRBV7-8
D gene: TRBD1

CDR3 protein: CASSVGLSSYNSPLHF
CDR3 DNA: TGTGCCAGCAGCGTTGGGCTGAGCTCCTATAATTCACCCCTCCACTTT
J gene: TRBJ1-6
clone size: NA
V gene: TRBV7-2
D gene: NA

CDR3 protein: CASSTTGSNQPQHF
CDR3 DNA: TGTGCCAGCTCAACCACGGGTAGCAATCAGCCCCAGCATTTT
J gene: TRBJ1-5
clone size: NA
V gene: TRBV18
D gene: NA

CDR3 protein: CASSLTGTGNQPQHF
CDR3 DNA: TGCGCCAGCAGCCTAACCGGGACAGGCAATCAGCCCCAGCATTTT
J gene: TRBJ1-5
clone size: few
V gene: TRBV4-3
D gene: TRBD1

CDR3 protein: CASSLYGGEYEQYF
CDR3 DNA: TGCGCCAGCAGCTTGTACGGGGGAGAGTACGAGCAGTACTTC
J gene: TRBJ2-7
clone size: NA
V gene: TRBV5-1
D gene: NA

CDR3 protein: CASSLDSDSGNTIYF
CDR3 DNA: TGTGCCAGCAGTTTAGACAGCGACTCTGGAAACACCATATATTTT
J gene: TRBJ1-3
clone size: NA
V gene: TRBV6-4
D gene: NA

CDR3 protein: CASSWGQRYGYTF
CDR3 DNA: TGCGCCAGCAGCTGGGGACAGAGATATGGCTACACCTTC
J gene: TRBJ1-2
clone size: NA
V gene: TRBV5-1
D gene: TRBD1

CDR3 protein: CASTNRGLTNEKLFF
CDR3 DNA: TGTGCCAGTACCAATAGGGGGCTAACTAATGAAAAACTGTTTTTT
J gene: TRBJ1-4
clone size: NA
V gene: TRBV19
D gene: TRBD1